Each of the 30 T cell receptor beta chains below was sequenced from the same sample in a study of molecular identifiers for immune sequencing clone quantification. TCRdb re-derived calls from the PCR reads in MiXCR, one entry per CDR3 protein. The sample has thousands of distinct CDR3 sequences; around 33% are singletons. Sequences were obtained from naive CD8+ T cells from blood, with Jurkat cell RNA spiked in. Regarding subset: FACS-sorted CD8+CD4-CCR7+CD45RA+ naive T cells. These receptors all come from a human donor in good health. Some libraries in this study had Jurkat cell RNA spiked in.

This clonotype is classed as medium-sized. This rearrangement joins TRBV28 to TRBJ2-3; possibly TRBD2 for D (5 bases). Trimming pared 7 bases from V and 2 bases from J, leaving 13 bases between. The CDR3 is made up of 14 amino acids. Germline V CDR1 and CDR2: MDHEN, SYDVKM. CDR3 sequence reads: CASTTGGHTDTQYF. The CDR3 DNA follows: TGTGCCAGCACCACCGGCGGGCACACAGATACGCAGTATTTT.

The chain is built from TRBV5-5 and TRBJ2-5; maybe TRBD2 (6 bases). This CDR3 comprises 17 residues. In germline, CDR1 is SGHKS, CDR2 YYEKEE (reference sequence). Trimming took 4 bases from V and 5 from J, leaving 24 bases between them. CDR3 in amino acids: CASSNGGIWAGYETQYF. The DNA of the CDR3 is TGTGCCAGCAGCAATGGGGGGATCTGGGCAGGCTATGAGACCCAGTACTTC.

Notes on this clonotype: A much larger clone differs by one base, so this may be a read error. The gene calls are TRBV7-9 and TRBJ1-5, with a weak D call TRBD1 (5 bases). CDR3 length: 13 residues. CDR1 and CDR2 (germline): SEHNR, FQNEAQ (reference sequence). CDR3 DNA sequence: TGTGCCAGCAGCGAGGACACGAAACGGGCCCAGCAATTT. This gives the protein CASSEDTKRAQQF. The whole variable domain, filled in from reference TRBV7-9 and TRBJ1-5, reads DTGVSQNPRHKITKRGQNVTFRCDPISEHNRLYWYRQTLGQGPEFLTYFQNEAQLEKSRLLSDRFSAERPKGSFSTLEIQRTEQGDSAMYLCASSEDTKRAQQFGDGTRLSIL.

By share, this clonotype ranks as medium-sized. V usage is TRBV7-2 and J usage is TRBJ2-7; no definite D call. The germline V gene encodes CDR1 SGHTA and CDR2 FQGNSA. The CDR3 extends over 14 amino acids. Trimming stripped 1 base from V and 2 bases from J, with 9 bases between. The chain's CDR3 is CASSLGEVAYEQYF. The CDR3 DNA is TGTGCCAGCAGCTTAGGTGAAGTAGCCTACGAGCAGTACTTC.

In regard to this clonotype: A much larger clone differs from this one at a single base, so this may be a read error. The rearrangement joins TRBV5-4 to TRBJ2-7; 10 positions match TRBD2. Germline V gives CDR1 SGHNT, CDR2 YYREEE (reference sequence). There are 14 residues in the CDR3. The ends lost 7 bases at V and 2 bases at J; junction bases unmatched: 6. The CDR3: CASCQAGGTYEQYF. The CDR3 nucleotides read TGTGCCAGCTGCCAAGCGGGAGGGACCTACGAGCAGTACTTC.

This rearrangement joins TRBV9 to TRBJ2-3, with D perhaps TRBD1 or TRBD2 (5 bases each). V lost 2 bases, J lost 2 bases, and 12 bases lay in between. Germline V gene data show CDR1 as SGDLS and CDR2 as YYNGEE. The CDR3 loop spans 15 amino acids. The DNA of the CDR3 is TGTGCCAGCAGCGTCGACGGGACGTACACAGATACGCAGTATTTT. This codes for CASSVDGTYTDTQYF.

In this sample, this clonotype turned up a few times. The V and J genes are TRBV7-9 and TRBJ1-1, with 7 bases that match TRBD1. Looked up from germline, CDR1 is SEHNR and CDR2 is FQNEAQ (reference sequence). Unmatched junction bases numbered 12, after V lost 6 bases and J lost 5 bases. This CDR3 is built from 15 residues. In DNA form, the CDR3 reads TGTGCCAGCAGACCTGGACAGGCCCTGCAAACTGAAGCTTTCTTT. Translating gives CASRPGQALQTEAFF.

In its sample, this clonotype is medium-sized. V usage is TRBV6-5 and J usage is TRBJ2-1, with TRBD1 identical over 10 bases. The CDR3 runs to 15 residues. V lost 3 bases and J lost 8; bases outside the gene matches: 7. Per germline, CDR1 MNHEY and CDR2 SVGAGI. CDR3 protein: CASSYGTGVGDEQFF. Written as DNA, the CDR3 is TGTGCCAGCAGTTATGGGACAGGGGTTGGGGATGAGCAGTTCTTC.

By share of the sample, this clonotype is medium-sized. The J gene is TRBJ2-3, the V gene TRBV11-2; no reliable D call. CDR3 length equals 10 residues. Trimming shortened V by 6 bases and J by 7 bases, and 5 bases separated the two germline ends. Germline V gene sequence: CDR1 SGHAT, CDR2 FQNNGV. In DNA, the CDR3 is TGTGCCAGCAGGGGGAATACGCAGTATTTT. Protein: CASRGNTQYF.

V gene TRBV27 combines with J gene TRBJ2-7, with 10 bases that match TRBD2. CDR3 length: 15 amino acids. V gave up 6 bases and J gave up 1 base; unmatched junction bases: 6. Germline CDR1 reads MNHEY; CDR2 reads SMNVEV (reference sequence). The CDR3 region is CASSGAGGRSYEQYF. CDR3 nucleotides: TGTGCCAGCAGCGGAGCGGGAGGGAGGTCCTACGAGCAGTACTTC.

CDR3 loop: CASSRTSGSADTQYF. The CDR3 bases are TGTGCCAGCAGCAGGACTAGCGGGAGTGCAGATACGCAGTATTTT. The chain joins TRBV4-2 to TRBJ2-3; 13 nucleotides agree with TRBD2. Germline V gives CDR1 LGHNA, CDR2 YNFKEQ. Trimming cost V 5 bases and J 4 bases; bases outside gene matches: 3. The CDR3 spans 15 residues.

This clonotype has just a few counts. The genes are TRBV19 and TRBJ2-3; the D is unclear. Per the germline V gene, CDR1 is LNHDA and CDR2 is SQIVND (reference sequence). CDR3 length equals 15 residues. V lost 5 bases, J lost 2 bases, and 14 bases lay in between. The CDR3 is CASSEQETFTDTQYF. For the CDR3, the DNA is TGTGCCAGTAGTGAGCAGGAGACTTTCACAGATACGCAGTATTTT.

This chain links TRBV13 with TRBJ2-5; 7 bases fit TRBD2. CDR1 PRHDT and CDR2 FYEKMQ come from the germline V gene (reference sequence). The length of the CDR3 is 14 residues. V gave up 5 bases and J gave up 1 base; unmatched junction bases: 4. This CDR3 is CASSPAGSQETQYF. CDR3 nucleotides: TGTGCCAGCAGCCCAGCGGGAAGCCAAGAGACCCAGTACTTC.

This clonotype was seen more than once but under ten times. The V call is TRBV10-3, the J call TRBJ2-7; D is unclear. The germline V gene has CDR1 ENHRY and CDR2 SYGVKD. This CDR3 has 13 residues. V lost 0 bases and J 4 bases, leaving 7 bases between the germline ends. The CDR3 spells CAISESGFYEQYF. The CDR3 nucleotides are TGTGCCATCAGTGAGTCGGGTTTTTACGAGCAGTACTTC.

This clonotype was seen more than once but under ten times. The chain joins TRBV7-2 to TRBJ2-1; D possibly corresponds to TRBD2 (5 bases). This CDR3 contains 12 residues. Trimming shortened V by 5 bases and J by 10 bases, and 12 bases separated the two germline ends. Germline values: CDR1 SGHTA, CDR2 FQGNSA. The CDR3, as DNA: TGTGCCAGCAGCCCCACCGGGGAAGAGCAGTTCTTC. It is translated as CASSPTGEEQFF. The whole variable domain, filled in from reference TRBV7-2 and TRBJ2-1, reads GAGVSQSPSNKVTEKGKDVELRCDPISGHTALYWYRQSLGQGLEFLIYFQGNSAPDKSGLPSDRFSAERTGGSVSTLTIQRTQQEDSAVYLCASSPTGEEQFFGPGTRLTVL.

Judged by abundance, this clonotype is medium-sized. The rearrangement uses TRBV12-3 or TRBV12-4 and TRBJ2-5; D ambiguous. This CDR3 is 11 amino acids long. V was clipped by 6 bases and J by 7 bases, with 9 bases between them. Written as DNA, the CDR3 is TGTGCCAGCAGCGGACCGGGGACCCAGTACTTC. This gives the protein CASSGPGTQYF.

The gene calls are TRBV10-2 and TRBJ2-7; 9 bases are a match to TRBD2. The CDR3 is 12 residues long. CDR1 WSHSY and CDR2 SAAADI come from the germline V gene. The V segment lost 7 bases and the J segment 6 bases; nucleotides outside the gene matches: 4. The CDR3 here is CASKGLAGEQYF. CDR3 coding DNA: TGCGCCAGCAAGGGACTAGCCGGCGAGCAGTACTTC.

Turning to this clonotype: This may be a read error, as it is one base from a much larger clone. The CDR3 loop is CSVEGLAVEERFF. In DNA form, the CDR3 reads TGCAGCGTTGAAGGACTAGCGGTCGAGGAGCGGTTCTTC. The chain joins TRBV29-1 to TRBJ2-1; 9 bases align to TRBD2. The germline CDR1 and CDR2 sequences are SQVTM and ANQGSEA. This CDR3 has 13 residues.

This rearrangement joins TRBV9 to TRBJ1-1, with D perhaps matching TRBD1 (5 bases). Germline CDR1 and CDR2: SGDLS and YYNGEE. Trimming took 8 bases from V and 4 from J, leaving 18 bases between them. The CDR3 has 14 residues. CDR3 in DNA: TGTGCCAGGGGAGAAGGACATTTGGGCACTGAAGCTTTCTTT. Translated, it gives CARGEGHLGTEAFF.

The chain carries TRBV5-1 and TRBJ2-1, with 8 bases lining up with TRBD1. Losses at the gene ends were 3 bases for V and 8 bases for J; bases not matched to a gene: 4. Germline loops: CDR1 SGHRS, CDR2 YFSETQ. The CDR3 runs 13 residues. The CDR3 coding sequence is TGCGCCAGCAGCTACACAGGGGGTGATGAGCAGTTCTTC. This translates into CASSYTGGDEQFF.

The chain employs TRBV13 and TRBJ2-5, with D unclear. The CDR3 runs 15 residues. Germline CDR1 and CDR2: PRHDT and FYEKMQ (reference sequence). Deletions cut 5 bases from V and 4 bases from J, with 17 bases between. The CDR3 nucleotides read TGTGCCAGCAGCCCCTCCGCTGGCAGGCCAGAGACCCAGTACTTC. Amino acids: CASSPSAGRPETQYF. Combining the CDR3 with reference TRBV13 and TRBJ2-5 gives the whole variable domain AAGVIQSPRHLIKEKRETATLKCYPIPRHDTVYWYQQGPGQDPQFLISFYEKMQSDKGSIPDRFSAQQFSDYHSELNMSSLELGDSALYFCASSPSAGRPETQYFGPGTRLLVL.

Remarks on this clonotype: The conserved closing phenylalanine or tryptophan is absent in this CDR3, likely reflecting a read error. The rearrangement joins TRBV11-2 to TRBJ2-1; unclear D gene. V was clipped by 4 bases and J by 7 bases, with 8 bases between them. CDR1 and CDR2 (germline): SGHAT, FQNNGV. The CDR3 has 12 amino acids. The CDR3 reads CASSSPSNEQFI. Here the CDR3 DNA reads TGTGCCAGCAGCTCACCCTCTAATGAGCAGTTCATC.

This clonotype was counted a few times. CDR3: CASSQESGQGLEQFF. The CDR3 DNA reads TGCGCCAGCAGCCAAGAGTCAGGTCAAGGGCTTGAGCAGTTCTTC. The chain is built from TRBV4-1 and TRBJ2-1, with D unclear. V lost 0 bases to trimming and J lost 9 bases, with 15 bases between them. The CDR3 spans 15 residues. CDR1 and CDR2 from the germline V gene are MGHRA and YSYEKL.

This clonotype was detected only a few times. V is TRBV6-5 and J is TRBJ2-7; D may be TRBD2 (5 bases). With 6 bases removed from V and 0 bases from J, the gap between germline ends came to 6 bases. The length of the CDR3 is 12 residues. Germline V lookup: CDR1 MNHEY, CDR2 SVGAGI. The CDR3: CASSGDSYEQYF. The CDR3 nucleotides read TGTGCCAGCAGCGGGGACTCCTACGAGCAGTACTTC.

In this sample, this clonotype turned up a few times. This rearrangement joins TRBV7-9 to TRBJ2-7, with 7 bases lining up with TRBD1. Germline CDR1 SEHNR, CDR2 FQNEAQ (reference sequence). Trimming took 7 bases from V and 4 from J; bases not matched to a gene: 10. This CDR3 is built from 14 residues. In DNA, the CDR3 is TGTGCCAGCACCTTTCACCCAGGGGGATACGAGCAGTACTTC. It yields the protein CASTFHPGGYEQYF.

This clonotype has a handful of counts. The rearrangement links TRBV7-2 to TRBJ2-7; D gene uncertain. Trimming stripped 1 base from V and 6 bases from J, with 7 bases between. This CDR3 region has 12 residues. CDR1 and CDR2 (germline): SGHTA, FQGNSA. Here the CDR3 DNA reads TGTGCCAGCAGCTTAGGGTCGGGCGAGCAGTACTTC. Protein sequence: CASSLGSGEQYF.

This clonotype showed up just a few times. V gene TRBV24-1 combines with J gene TRBJ2-1, with a tentative D call TRBD2 (5 bases). This CDR3 contains 11 residues. Deletions cut 9 bases from V and 7 bases from J, with 9 bases between. Per germline, CDR1 KGHDR and CDR2 SFDVKD. CDR3 sequence: CATFSGNEQFF. CDR3 sequence (DNA): TGTGCCACCTTCAGCGGTAATGAGCAGTTCTTC.

V usage is TRBV18 and J usage is TRBJ2-6, with a weak D call TRBD1 (6 bases). The germline V gene encodes CDR1 KGHSH and CDR2 LQKENI. The V gene lost 4 bases and the J gene lost 0 bases, with 13 bases spanning the gap. The CDR3 has 17 amino acids. This chain's CDR3 is CASSHWDTASGANVLTF. The CDR3 region has the DNA TGTGCCAGCTCACACTGGGACACCGCCTCTGGGGCCAACGTCCTGACTTTC.

J is TRBJ2-3 and V is TRBV11-3, with D uncertain. This CDR3 contains 9 residues. Germline lookup yields CDR1 SGHNT and CDR2 YENEEA. V lost 0 bases, J lost 12 bases, and 1 base lay in between. Here the CDR3 DNA reads TGTGCCAGCAGCTTAGATCAGTATTTT. Translated: CASSLDQYF.

Within the sample, this clonotype is medium-sized (0.01 to 0.1%). V is TRBV6-5 and J is TRBJ2-7; 7 bases fit TRBD1. V lost 0 bases to trimming and J lost 2 bases; unmatched junction nucleotides: 1. The length of the CDR3 is 14 residues. Germline CDR1 MNHEY, CDR2 SVGAGI. The CDR3 coding sequence is TGTGCCAGCAGTTACTCCGGGACAGCCTACGAGCAGTACTTC. This translates into CASSYSGTAYEQYF.